This T cell receptor beta chain was found in a study of T cell changes during pregnancy in multiple sclerosis. Germline V CDR1 and CDR2: MDHEN, SYDVKM. V lost 8 bases and J lost 3; bases outside the gene matches: 7. The CDR3 is made up of 15 amino acids. Only in-frame clones appear in the TCRdb table, and some are missing; sequencing was by immunoSEQ multiplex PCR. This table has approximately 89,000 clones, around 94% appearing once. The TCR sequence derives from a female donor in good health, enrolled as a control in a pregnancy study. The chain employs TRBV28 and TRBJ1-4, with 9 bases fitting TRBD1. The specimen comprised peripheral blood, sampled after pregnancy. Written as DNA, the CDR3 is TGTGCCAGCGCCCCCGGACAGGGGCCTAATGAAAAACTGTTTTTT. It translates to CASAPGQGPNEKLFF. The variable domain in full, completed from reference TRBV28 and TRBJ1-4, reads DVKVTQSSRYLVKRTGEKVFLECVQDMDHENMFWYRQDPGLGLRLIYFSYDVKMKEKGDIPEGYSVSREKKERFSLILESASTNQTSMYLCASAPGQGPNEKLFFGSGTQLSVL.